This passage covers 24 T cell receptor beta chains from one sample sequenced in a study of cytomegalovirus exposure and HLA in healthy donors. Generated by immunoSEQ multiplex PCR, the TCRdb table keeps only in-frame clones and is missing some. The sample consists of around 300,000 clones, 87% of them appearing once. The specimen was PBMCs. The receptors derive from a woman in her thirties in good health and CMV-seropositive.

V usage is TRBV4-1 and J usage is TRBJ2-5, with a weak D call TRBD1 (6 bases). The CDR3 covers 15 residues. Trimming removed 4 bases at V and 5 bases at J, with 17 bases between. Per the germline V gene, CDR1 is MGHRA and CDR2 is YSYEKL. The DNA of the CDR3 is TGCGCCAGCAGCCTTCTCAGCGGTCAGGGGGAGACCCAGTACTTC. Translated: CASSLLSGQGETQYF.

The rearrangement links TRBV30 to TRBJ2-7; 13 bases map to TRBD2. The length of the CDR3 is 14 residues. J was trimmed by 4 bases and V by 2 bases; bases with no gene match: 2. The V gene's germline CDR1 is GTSNPN and CDR2 SVGIG (reference sequence). The CDR3 coding sequence is TGTGCCTGGAGTTTGACTAGCGGGAGGTACGAGCAGTACTTC. It specifies CAWSLTSGRYEQYF.

J is TRBJ2-1 and V is TRBV30; 8 bases align to TRBD2. Germline lookup yields CDR1 GTSNPN and CDR2 SVGIG (reference sequence). This CDR3 region has 13 residues. V gave up 4 bases and J gave up 6 bases; unmatched junction bases: 5. Written as DNA, the CDR3 is TGTGCCTGGACCGGGGGGGCTTCCAATGAGCAGTTCTTC. Amino acids: CAWTGGASNEQFF.

This sequence joins TRBV5-6 and TRBJ1-1, with D perhaps TRBD1 (6 bases). Germline CDR1 and CDR2: SGHDT and YYEEEE. This CDR3 spans 13 amino acids. V was pared by 4 bases and J by 4 bases, with 11 bases between. The chain's CDR3 is CASSGRGGTEAFF. Here the CDR3 DNA reads TGTGCCAGCAGCGGCAGGGGAGGCACTGAAGCTTTCTTT.

There are many counts of this clone. The gene calls are TRBV6-1 and TRBJ2-1, with 10 bases fitting TRBD2. CDR3 length equals 15 residues. V trimming: 3 bases; J trimming: 4 bases; junction bases outside the gene matches: 3. The V gene's germline CDR1 is MNHNS and CDR2 SASEGT. The CDR3 DNA follows: TGTGCCAGCAGTGAGGCTAGCGGGGGTTACAATGAGCAGTTCTTC. It is translated as CASSEASGGYNEQFF.

V and J are TRBV5-1 and TRBJ2-1; D may be TRBD1 or TRBD2 (5 bases each). The CDR3 spans 13 residues. The V end lost 2 bases, the J end lost 10 bases, and 13 bases lay between the germline ends. CDR1 and CDR2 (germline): SGHRS, YFSETQ. The CDR3 protein is CASSLGASGEQFF. In DNA form, the CDR3 reads TGCGCCAGCAGCTTAGGGGCGAGCGGCGAGCAGTTCTTC.

The chain has TRBV27 and TRBJ2-1; 8 positions match TRBD2. The CDR3 length is 20 residues. Germline V lookup: CDR1 MNHEY, CDR2 SMNVEV (reference sequence). V was clipped by 2 bases and J by 6 bases; unmatched bases: 21. CDR3 residues: CASSLRRGGIYEGASNEQFF. CDR3 nucleotides: TGTGCCAGCAGTTTAAGGCGCGGGGGGATATACGAAGGGGCCAGCAATGAGCAGTTCTTC.

V usage is TRBV5-4 and J usage is TRBJ1-2; 9 positions match TRBD1. V shed 4 bases, J shed 4 bases, and the junction held 8 bases outside the gene matches. The germline CDR1 and CDR2 sequences are SGHNT and YYREEE (reference sequence). The CDR3 length is 15 residues. The CDR3 bases are TGTGCCAGCAGCGATAAACAGGGGGCTGGCTATGGCTACACCTTC. It yields the protein CASSDKQGAGYGYTF.

The chain joins TRBV5-1 to TRBJ2-5; D is unresolved. The CDR3 has 11 amino acids. Per the germline V gene, CDR1 is SGHRS and CDR2 is YFSETQ. The germline V and J ends were trimmed by 0 bases and 14 bases, with 11 bases remaining between them. CDR3 bases: TGCGCCAGCAGCTTGGAGGCAGACGCATACTTC. This encodes CASSLEADAYF.

The genes are TRBV30 and TRBJ1-2, with D perhaps matching TRBD1 (5 bases). This CDR3 comprises 14 residues. The germline V gene has CDR1 GTSNPN and CDR2 SVGIG (reference sequence). V lost 8 bases and J 2 bases, leaving 18 bases between the germline ends. The CDR3 bases are TGTGCCAAACGAGCGAGGGGTTCCAACTATGGCTACACCTTC. Translation gives CAKRARGSNYGYTF. The entire variable domain, with the rest obtained from reference TRBV30 and TRBJ1-2, is as follows: SQTIHQWPATLVQPVGSPLSLECTVEGTSNPNLYWYRQAAGRGLQLLFYSVGIGQISSEVPQNLSASRPQDRQFILSSKKLLLSDSGFYLCAKRARGSNYGYTFGSGTRLTVV.

The chain joins TRBV25-1 to TRBJ1-1; tentative D call: TRBD1 (5 bases). V lost 7 bases, J lost 8 bases, and 14 bases lay in between. Germline-derived CDR1 and CDR2 are MGHDK and SYGVNS. The CDR3 has 12 amino acids. CDR3 sequence reads: CASIDRQGEAFF. The CDR3 nucleotides read TGTGCCAGCATAGATCGCCAGGGAGAAGCTTTCTTT.

The chain recombines TRBV6-1 with TRBJ2-7; D gene uncertain. CDR1 is MNHNS and CDR2 is SASEGT in the germline V gene. The CDR3 totals 15 residues. The V end was cut by 3 bases, the J end by 6 bases, with 18 bases between. CDR3 DNA sequence: TGTGCCAGCAGTGATGAGTATCGAAGGGTGTCCGAGCAGTACTTC. The encoded protein is CASSDEYRRVSEQYF.

The rearrangement uses TRBV4-3 and TRBJ2-1; 7 bases map to TRBD2. The germline V gene encodes CDR1 LGHNA and CDR2 YSLEER. The CDR3 loop spans 15 amino acids. The V gene end was trimmed by 0 bases and the J gene end by 7 bases; junction bases not matched to a gene: 6. The CDR3 spells CASSQEWTSWNEQFF. CDR3 nucleotide sequence: TGCGCCAGCAGCCAAGAGTGGACTAGTTGGAATGAGCAGTTCTTC.

The chain is built from TRBV27 and TRBJ1-5; the D is unclear. The V end lost 3 bases, the J end lost 5 bases, and 8 bases lay between the germline ends. The CDR3 totals 13 residues. Germline CDR1 and CDR2: MNHEY and SMNVEV (reference sequence). CDR3 sequence: CASSFRLYQPQHF. The CDR3 DNA is TGTGCCAGCAGTTTTAGGTTATATCAGCCCCAGCATTTT.

The chain couples TRBV9 to TRBJ2-7; D call uncertain. This CDR3 has 13 residues. V lost 4 bases, J lost 0 bases, and 8 bases lay in between. CDR1 is SGDLS and CDR2 is YYNGEE in the germline V gene. In DNA, the CDR3 is TGTGCCAGCAGCCCGGGTAACTCCTACGAGCAGTACTTC. This encodes CASSPGNSYEQYF.

The chain joins TRBV15 to TRBJ2-5; D is possibly TRBD2 (6 bases). The CDR3 is 16 amino acids. V was pared by 0 bases and J by 5 bases, with 16 bases between. CDR1 and CDR2 from the germline V gene are LNHNV and YYDKDF (reference sequence). Here the CDR3 reads CATSRDRHGGGETQYF. The CDR3, as DNA: TGTGCCACCAGCAGAGATCGGCACGGGGGAGGTGAGACCCAGTACTTC.

The CDR3 DNA is TGTGCCAGCTCACCTCCTAGTAGTCCCACCGGGGAGCTGTTTTTT. Translated, it gives CASSPPSSPTGELFF. This rearrangement joins TRBV18 to TRBJ2-2; D is unresolved. Germline V gene sequence: CDR1 KGHSH, CDR2 LQKENI. CDR3 length equals 15 residues. Between the trimmed V and J ends, which lost 3 bases and 4 bases, there was a span of 12 bases.

The chain joins TRBV6-1 to TRBJ2-5; the D is unclear. Trimming pared 5 bases from V and 5 bases from J, leaving 12 bases between. Per the germline V gene, CDR1 is MNHNS and CDR2 is SASEGT. This CDR3 is built from 13 residues. CDR3 DNA: TGTGCCAGCAGTTCTACCGATAAGGAGACCCAGTACTTC. Translated, it gives CASSSTDKETQYF.

The V gene is TRBV21-1, the J gene TRBJ1-1. TRBV21-1 is marked as a pseudogene. This CDR3 spans 17 amino acids. DNA for the CDR3: TGTGCCAGCAGCCATGGTATGGCGAGGGATATGAACACTGAAGCTTTCTTT. Residues: CASSHGMARDMNTEAFF.

The genes are TRBV9 and TRBJ1-2; TRBD1 might be the D (5 bases). Germline assignment: CDR1 SGDLS and CDR2 YYNGEE. Trimming removed 0 bases at V and 10 bases at J, with 10 bases between. The CDR3 sequence is 12 residues long. CDR3 protein: CASSVGGWDYTF. The CDR3 bases are TGTGCCAGCAGCGTAGGGGGCTGGGACTACACCTTC.

The chain recombines TRBV5-1 with TRBJ1-2; the D is unclear. This CDR3 spans 14 amino acids. Deletions cut 2 bases from V and 6 bases from J, with 14 bases between. Germline CDR1 is SGHRS and CDR2 is YFSETQ. CDR3 protein: CASSFAIGSHGYTF. CDR3 coding DNA: TGCGCCAGCAGCTTTGCAATAGGGAGTCATGGCTACACCTTC.

The chain employs TRBV29-1 and TRBJ2-5, with 9 bases that match TRBD2. Germline CDR1 is SQVTM and CDR2 is ANQGSEA. There are 14 residues in the CDR3. J lost 1 base, V lost 4 bases, and 4 bases had no gene match. Here the CDR3 DNA reads TGCAGCGTTGTTCTAGCGGGACTCCAAGAGACCCAGTACTTC. It translates to CSVVLAGLQETQYF.

This clone was counted a single time. The chain is built from TRBV7-2 and TRBJ2-7, with D unclear. V lost 6 bases and J 4 bases, leaving 13 bases between the germline ends. The CDR3 is 13 residues long. Germline CDR1 is SGHTA and CDR2 is FQGNSA. The CDR3 DNA follows: TGTGCCAGCAGTCAGCACGTACGTTACGAGCAGTACTTC. Protein product: CASSQHVRYEQYF. The complete variable domain, with remaining parts taken from reference TRBV7-2 and TRBJ2-7, reads GAGVSQSPSNKVTEKGKDVELRCDPISGHTALYWYRQSLGQGLEFLIYFQGNSAPDKSGLPSDRFSAERTGGSVSTLTIQRTQQEDSAVYLCASSQHVRYEQYFGPGTRLTVT.

The J gene is TRBJ1-2, the V gene TRBV6-5; no clear D gene. Germline V gene lookup returns CDR1 MNHEY and CDR2 SVGAGI. V gave up 7 bases and J gave up 6 bases, with 15 bases separating them. This CDR3 contains 13 residues. The CDR3 region has the DNA TGTGCCAGCACCAACGGATTGGGTCATGGCTACACCTTC. This sequence encodes CASTNGLGHGYTF.